The 8 T cell receptor beta chains below were found in one sample sequenced in a study of OX40 agonist ivuxolimab in advanced cancers. The assay was immunoSEQ multiplex PCR, and TCRdb's table has in-frame clones only and misses some. This table has tens of thousands of clones, around 85% appearing once. The sample in question was CD4+ or CD8+ T cells sorted from blood, obtained in a trial of the OX40 agonist ivuxolimab. These receptors were collected from an adult with an advanced solid tumor such as melanoma, head and neck, liver or kidney cancer.

The V and J genes are TRBV5-5 and TRBJ1-1; D remains ambiguous. There are 13 residues in the CDR3. Trimming took off 5 bases at V and 1 base at J, with 9 bases between the two ends. Looked up from germline, CDR1 is SGHKS and CDR2 is YYEKEE (reference sequence). CDR3 region: CASRYTTNTEAFF. CDR3 DNA: TGTGCCAGCAGGTATACAACGAACACTGAAGCTTTCTTT.

The chain is built from TRBV5-1 and TRBJ2-1, with TRBD1 matching over 8 bases. The CDR3 is 16 residues long. J lost 4 bases, V lost 3 bases, and 9 bases had no gene match. Per the germline V gene, CDR1 is SGHRS and CDR2 is YFSETQ. The CDR3 here is CASSSSGTGSYNEQFF. CDR3 coding DNA: TGCGCCAGCAGCTCCTCAGGGACAGGAAGTTACAATGAGCAGTTCTTC.

The V call is TRBV18, the J call TRBJ2-1; 13 positions agree with TRBD2. The CDR3 runs to 18 residues. CDR1 is KGHSH, CDR2 LQKENI, per germline. V dropped 3 bases and J dropped 0; count of bases not matched to a gene: 5. CDR3 in amino acids: CASSPSTSGRASYNEQFF. The CDR3 DNA reads TGTGCCAGCTCACCCTCCACTAGCGGGAGGGCCTCCTACAATGAGCAGTTCTTC.

This chain links TRBV9 with TRBJ1-2; no definite D call. The V and J ends lost 7 bases and 0 bases respectively, with 19 bases between them. The CDR3 sequence is 16 residues long. Germline loops: CDR1 SGDLS, CDR2 YYNGEE. CDR3 sequence: CASHSSPDAANYGYTF. CDR3 DNA sequence: TGTGCCAGCCATAGCTCGCCGGACGCGGCTAACTATGGCTACACCTTC.

This sequence joins TRBV7-9 and TRBJ2-6; no firm D call. Trimming pared 6 bases from V and 0 bases from J, leaving 9 bases between. CDR1 and CDR2 (germline): SEHNR, FQNEAQ (reference sequence). This CDR3 is 15 amino acids long. CDR3 in DNA: TGTGCCAGCAGATCCCTGAGCTCTGGGGCCAACGTCCTGACTTTC. Encoded protein: CASRSLSSGANVLTF.

V usage is TRBV11-2 and J usage is TRBJ1-1; 8 bases are shared with TRBD1. CDR1 SGHAT and CDR2 FQNNGV come from the germline V gene. This CDR3 contains 12 residues. V lost 5 bases and J lost 10; bases outside the gene matches: 6. CDR3 DNA sequence: TGTGCCAGCAGCACCGGGACAGGCCGAGCTTTCTTT. As protein: CASSTGTGRAFF.

V usage is TRBV10-2 and J usage is TRBJ2-7; no clear D. Germline V gene data show CDR1 as WSHSY and CDR2 as SAAADI. V gave up 2 bases and J gave up 6 bases, with 11 bases separating them. CDR3 length equals 13 residues. As DNA, the CDR3 is TGCGCCAGCAGTGAGCCCGTAGAGGTCGAGCAGTACTTC. This translates into CASSEPVEVEQYF.

V usage is TRBV28 and J usage is TRBJ2-3; D gene unclear. CDR1 and CDR2 from the germline V gene are MDHEN and SYDVKM. The V and J ends lost 4 bases and 5 bases respectively, with 19 bases between them. This CDR3 has 16 amino acids. CDR3 nucleotide sequence: TGTGCCAGCAGTTACCCCCGGGTCGTCCAAGGAGATACGCAGTATTTT. Protein: CASSYPRVVQGDTQYF.